This entry is about one T cell receptor beta chain. Antigen unknown. The germline gives CDR1 SGHNT, CDR2 YYREEE (reference sequence). V lost 2 bases and J lost 9; bases outside the gene matches: 7. The CDR3 is 14 amino acids. With ten immunoSEQ deep assay plates, unsorted PBMC DNA underwent sequencing. Method: immunoSEQ multiplex PCR; TCRdb's copy keeps in-frame clones and lacks some. The sample contains 530,000 or so clones, about 80% of which appear only once. This entry comes from a study of shared clonotypes between healthy human individuals. Broader study findings: Donor scarcity curtailed the genetic and exposure-history diversity represented herein.

The sequence came from a woman in her 40s in good health. Some clones in this sample may be carry-over from other donors' samples. The sequenced sample was PBMCs. The chain couples TRBV5-4 to TRBJ2-2; 7 positions agree with TRBD2. As DNA, the CDR3 is TGTGCCAGCAGCTTCGCGGGAGTGGGGTGGGAGCTGTTTTTT. Protein product: CASSFAGVGWELFF.